One and the same sample provided the 28 T cell receptor beta chains below, sequenced in a study of Ad26.COV2.S vaccination and SARS-CoV-2 variants. The treatment here: some 20 received Ad26.COV2.S at low or high dose, single or two shots; 5 received placebo; per-sample allocation not given. Specimens were obtained on day 63 following the first vaccine or placebo injection. Clones were sequenced by immunoSEQ multiplex PCR, and TCRdb holds only the in-frame ones, with some missing. The repertoire holds about 410,000 clones, with around 92% as singletons. The specimen was peripheral blood, collected in a trial of Ad26.COV2.S vaccine versus placebo. These receptors originate from a person between 18 and 59 years old who received the Ad26.COV2.S COVID-19 vaccine or a placebo.

The chain joins TRBV3-1 (or the pseudogene TRBV3-2) to TRBJ2-1; D remains unclear. The CDR3 contains 12 residues. Germline V CDR1 and CDR2: LGHDT, YNNKEL (reference sequence). The V and J ends lost 3 bases and 9 bases respectively, with 9 bases between them. CDR3 amino acids: CASSHLVGEQFF. CDR3 DNA: TGTGCCAGCAGCCACTTGGTGGGTGAGCAGTTCTTC.

This chain connects TRBV5-1 to TRBJ1-1; D is perhaps TRBD1 (6 bases). Germline V gives CDR1 SGHRS, CDR2 YFSETQ. V lost 3 bases and J 11 bases, leaving 20 bases between the germline ends. This CDR3 is 14 amino acids long. CDR3 nucleotides: TGCGCCAGCAGCTCTGGGGGGGCCACGGGTCTGGCTTTCTTT. This sequence encodes CASSSGGATGLAFF.

This rearrangement joins TRBV6-5 to TRBJ2-1; the D gene is possibly TRBD2 (6 bases). The V gene lost 5 bases and the J gene lost 6 bases, with 8 bases spanning the gap. CDR1 and CDR2 from the germline V gene are MNHEY and SVGAGI. The CDR3 loop spans 12 amino acids. The CDR3 DNA reads TGTGCCAGCAGTACGGGGGTCAATGAGCAGTTCTTC. Protein: CASSTGVNEQFF.

The V and J genes are TRBV7-6 and TRBJ1-6, with D perhaps TRBD1 (5 bases). Trimming took 3 bases from V and 10 from J, leaving 16 bases between them. The CDR3 runs to 15 residues. CDR1 is SGHVS, CDR2 FNYEAQ, per germline. The DNA of the CDR3 is TGTGCCAGCAGCTTGTCCGGGGGGAAGGGGTCACCCCTCCACTTT. Amino acids: CASSLSGGKGSPLHF.

This chain links TRBV27 with TRBJ1-4; 9 nucleotides align to TRBD1. Trimming took 4 bases from V and 10 from J; bases not matched to a gene: 10. Germline V gives CDR1 MNHEY, CDR2 SMNVEV (reference sequence). The CDR3 has 15 residues. The CDR3 protein is CASSYGVGQGRKLFF. CDR3 in DNA: TGTGCCAGCAGTTATGGGGTGGGACAGGGTCGAAAACTGTTTTTT.

This chain joins TRBV27 and TRBJ2-7; D may be TRBD2 (5 bases). V was shortened by 3 bases and J by 4 bases, with 13 bases between the two germline ends. The CDR3 runs to 14 residues. Germline loops: CDR1 MNHEY, CDR2 SMNVEV (reference sequence). As DNA, the CDR3 is TGTGCCAGCAGTTTTCCGGGGTTTAGGTACGAGCAGTACTTC. It codes for CASSFPGFRYEQYF.

CDR3 region: CASSLHRGSYEQYF. The CDR3 nucleotides are TGTGCCAGCAGCTTGCACAGGGGGTCCTACGAGCAGTACTTC. The V and J genes are TRBV5-5 and TRBJ2-7; TRBD1 matches at 8 bases. The germline V gene encodes CDR1 SGHKS and CDR2 YYEKEE (reference sequence). V shed 1 base and J 1 base; nucleotides not matched to a gene: 1. The CDR3 length is 14 residues.

The chain is built from TRBV11-2 and TRBJ2-2; D is unresolved. V lost 1 base and J lost 2, with 5 bases in between. The germline V gene encodes CDR1 SGHAT and CDR2 FQNNGV. The CDR3 is 14 amino acids. CDR3 coding DNA: TGTGCCAGCAGCTTAGTTACCAACACCGGGGAGCTGTTTTTT. This codes for CASSLVTNTGELFF.

This rearrangement joins TRBV4-1 to TRBJ1-1; D gene uncertain. V was clipped by 1 base and J by 2 bases, with 8 bases between them. The germline V gene has CDR1 MGHRA and CDR2 YSYEKL. The CDR3 is 14 amino acids. The CDR3 DNA follows: TGCGCCAGCAGCCAAGGTCAGGTAAACACTGAAGCTTTCTTT. Its protein is CASSQGQVNTEAFF.

The V gene is TRBV24-1, the J gene TRBJ2-5; no clear D gene. The CDR3 consists of 13 residues. Trimming took off 5 bases at V and 4 bases at J, with 10 bases between the two ends. The germline gives CDR1 KGHDR, CDR2 SFDVKD. The CDR3 region is CATSVGLGETQYF. CDR3 bases: TGTGCCACCAGTGTAGGGCTCGGAGAGACCCAGTACTTC.

V is TRBV6-5 and J is TRBJ2-5; D possibly corresponds to TRBD1 (6 bases). Germline V CDR1 and CDR2: MNHEY, SVGAGI. The CDR3 is 15 residues long. V lost 6 bases, J lost 5 bases, and 19 bases lay in between. The CDR3: CASSRSGALAETQYF. The CDR3 nucleotides read TGTGCCAGCAGCCGATCAGGGGCCCTCGCCGAGACCCAGTACTTC.

The chain combines TRBV27 with TRBJ2-2, with D possibly called TRBD1 or TRBD2 (5 bases each). Germline lookup yields CDR1 MNHEY and CDR2 SMNVEV (reference sequence). Trimming took off 0 bases at V and 0 bases at J, with 8 bases between the two ends. CDR3 size: 16 residues. CDR3 loop: CASSLSGVANTGELFF. The CDR3 DNA sequence: TGTGCCAGCAGTTTATCGGGGGTAGCGAACACCGGGGAGCTGTTTTTT.

The chain is built from TRBV5-1 and TRBJ1-4; TRBD1 matches at 8 bases. The V and J ends lost 2 bases and 6 bases, in that order; junction bases with no gene match: 3. This CDR3 spans 14 amino acids. Per the germline V gene, CDR1 is SGHRS and CDR2 is YFSETQ. The CDR3 region is CASSFGQGDEKLFF. The CDR3, as DNA: TGCGCCAGCAGCTTCGGACAGGGAGATGAAAAACTGTTTTTT.

This clone appeared once. The CDR3 region is CASRGTSYEQYF. DNA of the CDR3: TGTGCCAGTAGAGGGACATCCTACGAGCAGTACTTC. This chain joins TRBV19 and TRBJ2-7, with D tentatively TRBD1 (6 bases). Germline V CDR1 and CDR2: LNHDA, SQIVND (reference sequence). The V gene lost 6 bases and the J gene lost 1 base, with 7 bases spanning the gap. CDR3 length: 12 amino acids. The whole variable domain, filled in from reference TRBV19 and TRBJ2-7, reads DGGITQSPKYLFRKEGQNVTLSCEQNLNHDAMYWYRQDPGQGLRLIYYSQIVNDFQKGDIAEGYSVSREKKESFPLTVTSAQKNPTAFYLCASRGTSYEQYFGPGTRLTVT.

This sequence joins TRBV6-2 or TRBV6-3 and TRBJ1-3; 9 bases are a match to TRBD1. Trimming at V came to 6 bases and at J to 5 bases, leaving 5 bases not matched to a gene. CDR1 MNHEY and CDR2 SVGEGT come from the germline V gene. The CDR3 covers 14 residues. CDR3 in amino acids: CASSGQGTRNTIYF. Here the CDR3 DNA reads TGTGCCAGCAGCGGACAGGGGACAAGAAACACCATATATTTT.

This clone appeared once. CDR3 in amino acids: CASSEDGESTDTQYF. The CDR3 DNA is TGTGCCAGCAGCGAGGACGGAGAAAGCACAGATACGCAGTATTTT. The chain joins TRBV9 to TRBJ2-3; the D is unclear. Deletions cut 3 bases from V and 0 bases from J, with 11 bases between. This CDR3 has 15 amino acids. The germline CDR1 and CDR2 sequences are SGDLS and YYNGEE.

The rearrangement links TRBV7-9 to TRBJ1-1; D is ambiguous. The CDR3 runs 13 residues. Trimming took 7 bases from V and 8 from J, leaving 17 bases between them. Germline V gene data show CDR1 as SEHNR and CDR2 as FQNEAQ (reference sequence). CDR3: CASILGPGREAFF. CDR3 in DNA: TGTGCCAGCATCCTCGGCCCGGGCAGGGAAGCTTTCTTT.

The genes are TRBV7-4 and TRBJ1-3, with 7 bases aligning to TRBD1. The germline gives CDR1 SGHVT, CDR2 SQSDAQ. The junction had 10 bases not matched to a gene; V was cut back by 4 bases and J by 7 bases. CDR3 size: 15 residues. CDR3 DNA sequence: TGTGCCAGCAGCTCCAGGCAGGGGGTGTGTAACACCATATATTTT. Encoded protein: CASSSRQGVCNTIYF.

The chain is built from TRBV7-9 and TRBJ1-1; 8 bases match TRBD1. V shed 6 bases, J shed 4 bases, and the junction held 4 bases outside the gene matches. This CDR3 region has 13 residues. Germline assignment: CDR1 SEHNR and CDR2 FQNEAQ (reference sequence). CDR3 DNA: TGTGCCAGCAGTAGGGACAGGTTCACTGAAGCTTTCTTT. Translating gives CASSRDRFTEAFF.

The chain is built from TRBV28 and TRBJ1-5, with TRBD1 matching over 8 bases. V was clipped by 5 bases and J by 6 bases; unmatched bases: 12. Germline V lookup: CDR1 MDHEN, CDR2 SYDVKM. CDR3 length equals 16 residues. CDR3 in DNA: TGTGCCAGCAGTCGCCCCGGACAGGGCATAGGTCAGCCCCAGCATTTT. Protein sequence: CASSRPGQGIGQPQHF.

CDR3 coding DNA: TGTGCCAGCAGTGCGGACGCGGCCCTCGAGCAGTACTTC. This codes for CASSADAALEQYF. This chain uses TRBV27 with TRBJ2-7; D remains unclear. Germline V lookup: CDR1 MNHEY, CDR2 SMNVEV (reference sequence). V lost 5 bases and J 6 bases, leaving 14 bases between the germline ends. The CDR3 extends over 13 amino acids.

This sequence joins TRBV3-1 (or the pseudogene TRBV3-2) and TRBJ2-3; perhaps D is TRBD1 or TRBD2 (5 bases each). This CDR3 has 15 amino acids. Trimming stripped 1 base from V and 2 bases from J, with 10 bases between. Germline V gene lookup returns CDR1 LGHDT and CDR2 YNNKEL (reference sequence). Written as DNA, the CDR3 is TGTGCCAGCAGCCAAGTGGGGGTCCTCACAGATACGCAGTATTTT. Translating gives CASSQVGVLTDTQYF.

This clone was observed a single time. The rearrangement uses TRBV6-5 and TRBJ1-4; 9 nucleotides agree with TRBD1. The V segment lost 5 bases and the J segment 8 bases; nucleotides outside the gene matches: 9. The CDR3 has 15 amino acids. In germline, CDR1 is MNHEY, CDR2 SVGAGI. The CDR3 here is CASSTRQGEIEKLFF. The CDR3 DNA follows: TGTGCCAGCAGTACTCGACAGGGGGAGATAGAAAAACTGTTTTTT.

V gene TRBV7-9 combines with J gene TRBJ2-1; possible D gene TRBD2, 5 bases. Trimming took 2 bases from V and 0 from J, leaving 14 bases between them. In germline, CDR1 is SEHNR, CDR2 FQNEAQ (reference sequence). The CDR3 loop spans 17 amino acids. This chain's CDR3 is CASSLRGYVGSYNEQFF. The CDR3 nucleotides are TGTGCCAGCAGCTTAAGAGGGTACGTTGGCTCCTACAATGAGCAGTTCTTC.

This chain uses TRBV4-3 with TRBJ2-5, with TRBD1 as a possible D gene (5 bases). Trimming removed 0 bases from V and 2 bases from J, with 16 bases in between. The germline V gene has CDR1 LGHNA and CDR2 YSLEER. This CDR3 contains 17 residues. The CDR3 region is CASSQDGGGREQETQYF. DNA for the CDR3: TGCGCCAGCAGCCAAGATGGCGGTGGCAGGGAACAAGAGACCCAGTACTTC.

The chain joins TRBV6-6 to TRBJ2-5; 14 bases are a match to TRBD2. Trimming cost V 5 bases and J 5 bases; bases outside gene matches: 7. Looked up from germline, CDR1 is MNHNY and CDR2 is SVGAGI (reference sequence). CDR3 length: 16 amino acids. The CDR3 DNA reads as TGTGCCAGCAGTCGACTAGCGGGGGGGCGTGGGGAGACCCAGTACTTC. This encodes CASSRLAGGRGETQYF.

The J gene is TRBJ1-4, the V gene TRBV20-1; D gene uncertain. Germline loops: CDR1 DFQATT, CDR2 SNEGSKA (reference sequence). This CDR3 has 14 amino acids. Between the trimmed V and J ends, which lost 3 bases and 5 bases, there was a span of 13 bases. CDR3: CSASITARNEKLFF. The CDR3 DNA is TGCAGTGCTAGTATTACAGCAAGAAATGAAAAACTGTTTTTT.

This rearrangement joins TRBV5-6 to TRBJ2-3, with 8 bases matching TRBD1. The germline V gene encodes CDR1 SGHDT and CDR2 YYEEEE. This CDR3 spans 13 amino acids. The trim removed 4 bases at V and 7 bases at J, leaving 5 bases unmatched. The CDR3 bases are TGTGCCAGCAGCCTCGGGACAGGCAATACGCAGTATTTT. Translating it yields CASSLGTGNTQYF. The variable domain in full, completed from reference TRBV5-6 and TRBJ2-3, reads DAGVTQSPTHLIKTRGQQVTLRCSPKSGHDTVSWYQQALGQGPQFIFQYYEEEERQRGNFPDRFSGHQFPNYSSELNVNALLLGDSALYLCASSLGTGNTQYFGPGTRLTVL.